A selection of T cell receptor beta chains follows, all from one sample in a study of PD-L1 blockade in urothelial cancer. Repertoires were generated with immunoSEQ multiplex PCR, while TCRdb's copy carries only in-frame clones and drops some. Among fewer than 85,000 clones listed, 84% were seen once. The source material was PBMCs, sampled around atezolizumab (anti-PD-L1) treatment. The receptors here all came from a woman between 65 and 79 years old with urothelial cancer. The CDR3 runs from the conserved cysteine through the conserved F or W. Each record gives: clone size, J gene, V gene, D gene, CDR3 protein. A D gene is named only where the DNA matches it firmly. Expanded clones are given a class, and other clones once, few, many or no size at all.

-,TRBJ2-1,TRBV15,-,CATSASRRDEQFF
-,TRBJ2-5,TRBV10-2,-,CASSDQTRAGRTQYF
-,TRBJ1-1,TRBV7-9,TRBD1,CASSLGGGQGKAFF
once,TRBJ2-7,TRBV6-6,TRBD2,CASTPIAGSSYEQYF
-,TRBJ1-1,TRBV6-4,TRBD1,CASRRDRQTTEAFF
few,TRBJ1-6,TRBV6-5,-,CASSYLPQGPHSPLHF
-,TRBJ1-1,TRBV2,-,CASRSNMNTEAFF
-,TRBJ2-3,TRBV10-3,-,CAISDRDSVSDTQYF
-,TRBJ1-6,TRBV30,-,CAWSPGTNNSPLHF
-,TRBJ1-5,TRBV28,-,CASMESNQPQHF
-,TRBJ2-5,TRBV10-3,-,CAISNRETQYF
few,TRBJ2-5,TRBV7-8,TRBD2,CASSLAMGLAGAGETQYF
-,TRBJ2-5,TRBV10-2,-,CASYSGDEETQYF
-,TRBJ2-7,TRBV19,-,CASSPRGSGTSYEQYF
-,TRBJ1-2,TRBV2,-,CASSLSGFGYGYTF
-,TRBJ2-5,TRBV9,TRBD2,CASSVQGGGAGTQYF
-,TRBJ2-3,TRBV6-1,TRBD1,CASSEGQGLYADTQYF
-,TRBJ1-6,TRBV5-5,-,CASSPLLYNSPLHF
-,TRBJ2-6,TRBV9,-,CASSVDKNYPTGANVLTF
-,TRBJ2-1,TRBV5-1,TRBD2,CASSLVSGGDGDEQFF
-,TRBJ1-2,TRBV7-2,-,CASSPSGTAAGYTF
-,TRBJ2-5,TRBV6-5,-,CASSYLTRQETQYF
-,TRBJ2-2,TRBV4-3,TRBD2,CASSQQLAGAITGELFF
-,TRBJ2-3,TRBV2,-,CASSDRGNTQYF
-,TRBJ1-2,TRBV5-1,TRBD1,CASSLLGDRGRGYTF
-,TRBJ2-7,TRBV2,TRBD1,CASSGGAGGAGEQYF
-,TRBJ1-4,TRBV28,-,CASSLSGVSEKLFF
-,TRBJ2-7,TRBV7-2,-,CASSRELVKQYF
-,TRBJ2-2,TRBV7-2,-,CASSFNRDTGELFF
-,TRBJ2-7,TRBV5-5,TRBD2,CASSRGGLASYEQYF
-,TRBJ2-7,TRBV7-8,TRBD2,CASSPGGAYEQYF
once,TRBJ2-2,TRBV2,TRBD2,CASSDLLAGSTGELFF
once,TRBJ2-3,TRBV5-1,TRBD1,CASSKNRDSYSTDTQYF
-,TRBJ1-5,TRBV28,-,CASSSRPGRGDNQPQHF
few,TRBJ2-5,TRBV9,-,CASSAHLKETQYF
-,TRBJ2-2,TRBV5-1,TRBD1,CASSTGTANTGELFF
once,TRBJ2-3,TRBV18,-,CASSYGPGTDTQYF
-,TRBJ2-5,TRBV2,TRBD2,CASSGPLAGVQETQYF
-,TRBJ2-7,TRBV6-1,-,CASRLVTNSYEQYF
few,TRBJ2-7,TRBV11-2,TRBD1,CASSPLGGQGAYEQYF
once,TRBJ1-1,TRBV27,-,CASTPSGGWTEAFF
-,TRBJ1-6,TRBV7-8,TRBD1,CASSRGQDNSPLHF
-,TRBJ2-3,TRBV27,TRBD2,CASSLSGTLARGSTDTQYF
few,TRBJ2-3,TRBV5-1,-,CASSLLGVTDTQYF
-,TRBJ2-7,TRBV6-1,TRBD2,CASSTGGAAPYEQYF
-,TRBJ2-1,TRBV20-1,-,CSARGQNEQFF
-,TRBJ2-3,TRBV11-2,-,CASSPLERGYGPDTQYF
once,TRBJ1-5,TRBV27,TRBD1,CASSFRPGTGGLWPQHF
-,TRBJ1-1,TRBV5-1,-,CASSPLQGGNTEAFF
-,TRBJ1-1,TRBV7-2,TRBD1,CASSLVRGQGSEAFF
-,TRBJ1-2,TRBV19,TRBD1,CASSADRAPGGYTF
-,TRBJ1-5,TRBV19,TRBD1,CASASTGGGEPQHF
once,TRBJ2-5,TRBV14,TRBD2,CASSQERAGYETQYF